This T cell receptor (beta chain) was sequenced during a study of cytomegalovirus exposure and HLA in healthy donors. PCR used 60 Vbeta primers and 13 Jbeta primers. Assay used: immunoSEQ multiplex PCR; TCRdb lists only in-frame clones, some missing. The data contain roughly 140,000 clones, roughly 80% of them singletons. This clone was counted only a few times. Other DNA sequences in this sample translate to the same CDR3. The ends lost 5 bases at V and 7 bases at J; junction bases unmatched: 4. The CDR3 loop spans 14 amino acids. Germline V lookup: CDR1 SGHNT, CDR2 YYREEE (reference sequence). The rearrangement joins TRBV5-4 to TRBJ2-1; 12 bases fit TRBD2. The sequence was obtained from a female donor in good health and CMV-seronegative. The sample taken for sequencing was PBMCs. In DNA, the CDR3 is TGTGCCAGCAGTCCCGGGACTAGCGGGAATGAGCAGTTCTTC. Residues: CASSPGTSGNEQFF.